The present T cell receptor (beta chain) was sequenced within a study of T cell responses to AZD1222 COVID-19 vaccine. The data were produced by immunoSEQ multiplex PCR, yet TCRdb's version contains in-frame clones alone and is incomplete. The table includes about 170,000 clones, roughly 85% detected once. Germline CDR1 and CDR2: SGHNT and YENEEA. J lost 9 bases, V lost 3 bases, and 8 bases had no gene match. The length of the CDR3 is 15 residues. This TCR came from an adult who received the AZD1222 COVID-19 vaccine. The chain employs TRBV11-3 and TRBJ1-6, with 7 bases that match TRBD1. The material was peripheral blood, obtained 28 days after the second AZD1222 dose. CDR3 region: CASSLRIRGISPLHF. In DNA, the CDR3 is TGTGCCAGCAGCTTGAGAATCAGGGGGATTTCACCCCTCCACTTT.